Listed below are T cell receptor beta chains from one sample, sequenced in a study of blood T cell repertoires in COVID-19. Only in-frame clones appear in the TCRdb table, and some are missing; sequencing was by immunoSEQ multiplex PCR. The sample gives under 300,000 clones, about nine tenths of which show up once; 1.5% to 2% is in the top ten. The sample comprised PBMCs or T cells enriched from blood (not recorded which). These receptors were collected from a woman aged 40 to 50 who had recovered from COVID-19. The CDR3 runs from the conserved cysteine through the conserved F or W. The D gene is left open where the match is weak. Clone sizes are given selectively: once, few, many, or a class where the clone is expanded.

d_call j_call clone_size v_call cdr3_aa cdr3_nt
TRBD2 TRBJ2-7 . TRBV5-1 CASSLARTSGSKYEQYF TGCGCCAGCAGCTTGGCCCGGACTAGCGGGAGTAAATACGAGCAGTACTTC
TRBD2 TRBJ2-7 . TRBV18 CASSPYGLADSSYEQYF TGTGCCAGCTCACCCTATGGACTAGCGGATAGCTCCTACGAGCAGTACTTC
TRBD1 TRBJ1-1 . TRBV28 CASSSFAGTGTAAFF TGTGCCAGCAGCTCTTTCGCCGGGACAGGGACTGCAGCTTTCTTT
TRBD2 TRBJ2-3 . TRBV5-1 CASSLEMSSGGTDTQYF TGCGCCAGCAGCTTGGAGATGTCTAGCGGAGGCACAGATACGCAGTATTTT
. TRBJ1-2 once TRBV21-1 CASSTPSEQGF TGTGCCAGCAGCACCCCAAGTGAACAGGGCTTC
TRBD2 TRBJ2-7 . TRBV10-3 CAIRDGTSGNYEQYF TGTGCCATCAGAGACGGGACTAGCGGAAATTACGAGCAGTACTTC
. TRBJ2-7 . TRBV19 CSATTYEQYF TGTTCCGCGACTACCTACGAGCAGTACTTC
TRBD2 TRBJ2-7 . TRBV2 CAGRVRELSYEQYF TGTGCCGGGAGGGTGCGGGAGCTTTCCTACGAGCAGTACTTC
. TRBJ1-2 . TRBV15 CATSSQTGFYGYTF TGTGCCACCAGCAGTCAGACAGGATTCTATGGCTACACCTTC
TRBD1 TRBJ2-3 . TRBV5-6 CASSLAGQAYTDTQYF TGTGCCAGCAGCTTGGCTGGACAGGCGTACACAGATACGCAGTATTTT
. TRBJ1-2 . TRBV20-1 CSASSQGDYGYTF TGCAGTGCTAGTTCACAGGGTGACTATGGCTACACCTTC
. TRBJ2-3 . TRBV29-1 CSVGRGTSTDTQYF TGCAGCGTTGGGCGGGGTACTAGCACAGATACGCAGTATTTT
. TRBJ2-7 . TRBV7-2 CASSLGDTRSYEQYF TGTGCCAGCAGCTTAGGGGATACTAGGTCCTACGAGCAGTACTTC
. TRBJ2-1 . TRBV9 CASSPFVPKPYNEQFF TGTGCCAGCAGCCCCTTCGTACCTAAACCTTACAATGAGCAGTTCTTC
. TRBJ2-6 . TRBV4-2 CASSQDRDISGANVLTF TGTGCCAGCAGCCAAGATAGAGATATTTCTGGGGCCAACGTCCTGACTTTC
TRBD1 TRBJ2-7 . TRBV5-1 CASSFMAGTEYEQYF TGCGCCAGCAGCTTTATGGCTGGGACAGAGTACGAGCAGTACTTC
TRBD2 TRBJ2-7 . TRBV7-2 CASSFPRRTSGGSSYEQYF TGTGCCAGCAGCTTCCCCCGACGGACTAGCGGGGGTAGCTCCTACGAGCAGTACTTC
TRBD2 TRBJ2-7 . TRBV20-1 CSASNSGGRTYEQYF TGCAGTGCTAGTAATAGCGGGGGGAGAACCTACGAGCAGTACTTC
TRBD1 TRBJ2-1 . TRBV5-1 CASFPGTGVNEQFF TGCGCCAGCTTTCCCGGGACAGGGGTGAATGAGCAGTTCTTC
TRBD1 TRBJ1-5 . TRBV4-1 CASSQDEGAPTSQHF TGCGCCAGCAGCCAAGATGAGGGGGCCCCTACGTCCCAGCATTTT
. TRBJ1-6 . TRBV5-4 CASTPGGGSYNSPLHF TGTGCCAGCACCCCCGGCGGGGGCTCCTATAATTCACCCCTCCACTTT
. TRBJ2-3 . TRBV7-7 CASSLSSTDTQYF TGTGCTAGCAGCTTGTCGAGCACAGATACGCAGTATTTT
. TRBJ1-1 . TRBV4-2 CASSQVGRGNTEAFF TGTGCCAGCAGCCAAGTCGGCAGGGGTAACACTGAAGCTTTCTTT
. TRBJ2-1 once TRBV5-1 CASSLTENNEQFF TGCGCCAGCAGCTTGACTGAGAACAATGAGCAGTTCTTC
. TRBJ2-5 . TRBV4-2 CASSQDTGGETQYF TGTGCCAGCAGCCAAGATACCGGGGGAGAGACCCAGTACTTC
. TRBJ1-1 . TRBV11-1 CATRREPQGTEAFF TGTGCCACAAGAAGGGAACCACAGGGCACTGAAGCTTTCTTT
TRBD2 TRBJ2-5 . TRBV2 CASNPGLAGKETQYF TGTGCCAGCAACCCGGGACTAGCGGGAAAAGAGACCCAGTACTTC